This entry concerns a single TCR beta chain. Its antigen is as yet unknown. This specimen comes from a study of T cell responses to AZD1222 COVID-19 vaccine. General study points: Dominant at 160-218 and 743-854, vaccine-associated CD4 TCRs also spanned spike. Rises in breadth and depth of Spike-specific TCRs came after two AZD1222 doses. Clonal diversity was possibly underestimated; the donors were predominantly white British and more often female.

Germline CDR1 reads MNHEY; CDR2 reads SMNVEV (reference sequence). The V gene end was trimmed by 2 bases and the J gene end by 9 bases; junction bases not matched to a gene: 6. The CDR3 has 15 residues. Repertoires were generated with immunoSEQ multiplex PCR, while TCRdb's copy carries only in-frame clones and drops some. The sample consists of approximately 150,000 clones, approximately 89% of them appearing once. V gene TRBV27 combines with J gene TRBJ1-6; 8 bases fit TRBD1. The source of this sequence is an adult who received the AZD1222 COVID-19 vaccine. The sequencing used peripheral blood, collected 28 days after the second AZD1222 dose. The DNA of the CDR3 is TGTGCCAGCAGTTTAACGGGACAGGTAGTTTCACCCCTCCACTTT. It encodes CASSLTGQVVSPLHF.